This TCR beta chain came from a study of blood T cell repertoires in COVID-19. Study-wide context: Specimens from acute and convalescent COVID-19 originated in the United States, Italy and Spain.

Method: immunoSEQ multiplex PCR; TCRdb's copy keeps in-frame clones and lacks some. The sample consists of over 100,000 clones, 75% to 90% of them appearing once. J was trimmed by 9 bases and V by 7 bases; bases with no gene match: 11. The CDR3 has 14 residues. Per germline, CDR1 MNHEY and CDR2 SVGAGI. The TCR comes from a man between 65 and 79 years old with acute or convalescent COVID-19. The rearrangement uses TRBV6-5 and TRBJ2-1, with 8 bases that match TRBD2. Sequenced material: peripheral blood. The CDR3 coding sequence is TGTGCCAGCACCCCTTCACGGGGGGGCCGTGAGCAGTTCTTC. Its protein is CASTPSRGGREQFF.